This TCR beta chain emerged from a study of shared clonotypes between healthy human individuals. Study conclusions and caveats: Large depth notwithstanding, sorted-subset sequencing proved incomplete by rarefaction. Clonotypes shared by all four sorted-subset donors had higher generation probabilities than non-shared clonotypes.

Germline values: CDR1 MNHEY, CDR2 SVGAGI. The trim removed 0 bases at V and 5 bases at J, leaving 3 bases unmatched. CDR3 length: 14 amino acids. This clone was seen once. Its matching antigen is unknown. The table came from immunoSEQ multiplex PCR; TCRdb's copy has only in-frame clones and leaves some out. The sample holds roughly 520,000 clones, 95% to 96% seen once. The J gene is TRBJ2-5, the V gene TRBV6-5; 7 bases match TRBD1. Sequenced: naive CD4+ T cells sorted from blood. Subset defined: CD45RA+ positively selected. The TCR comes from a woman younger than 45 in good health. The CDR3 sequence: CASSYSGGAETQYF. CDR3 coding DNA: TGTGCCAGCAGTTACTCAGGGGGCGCCGAGACCCAGTACTTC.